Presented here are 6 T cell receptor beta chains from one specimen sequenced in a study of response to subunit inactivated influenza vaccine. MiXCR, applied by TCRdb to the RT-PCR reads, yields one record per CDR3 protein. The top ten clones hold 11% of a sample with roughly 700,000 distinct CDR3 sequences, less than 20% of them seen once. Sample: PBMCs from blood, taken 11 to 12 days after vaccination. The source is a man between 45 and 60 years old who received an inactivated influenza vaccine.

The gene calls are TRBV6-2 or TRBV6-3 and TRBJ2-7, with 13 bases identical to TRBD2. Germline CDR1 and CDR2: MNHEY and SVGEGT. After removal of 6 bases from V and 7 bases from J, the junction contained 6 bases not matched to a gene. The CDR3 length is 14 residues. In DNA form, the CDR3 reads TGTGCCAGCAGACTCGGGACTAGCGGGAAAGAGCAGTACTTC. Translated: CASRLGTSGKEQYF.

The CDR3 nucleotides are TGCAGTGCTAGAGTAGCCAGGACTAATTCACCCCTCCACTTT. Translation: CSARVARTNSPLHF. The chain joins TRBV20-1 to TRBJ1-6, with D hard to call. V lost 1 base and J 6 bases, leaving 10 bases between the germline ends. Per germline, CDR1 DFQATT and CDR2 SNEGSKA (reference sequence). The CDR3 is made up of 14 amino acids.

The genes are TRBV10-3 and TRBJ2-1; 10 nucleotides align to TRBD2. CDR1 and CDR2 from the germline V gene are ENHRY and SYGVKD. V dropped 6 bases and J dropped 9; count of bases not matched to a gene: 5. CDR3 length equals 13 residues. The CDR3 sequence: CAIRWTSGSEQFF. The DNA of the CDR3 is TGTGCCATCAGGTGGACTAGCGGCAGTGAGCAGTTCTTC.

In this sample, this clonotype turned up a few times. The V gene is TRBV20-1, the J gene TRBJ2-3; unclear D gene. Germline loops: CDR1 DFQATT, CDR2 SNEGSKA (reference sequence). Trimming removed 6 bases at V and 2 bases at J, with 9 bases between. This CDR3 is built from 12 residues. CDR3 DNA: TGCAGTGCCAAGACCCTCACAGATACGCAGTATTTT. Protein sequence: CSAKTLTDTQYF.

This clonotype was seen a few times. The chain carries TRBV14 and TRBJ2-1; no firm D call. Trimming left V 0 bases short and J 0 bases short, with 15 bases between. The CDR3 runs to 18 residues. Germline CDR1 reads SGHDN; CDR2 reads FVKESK. This CDR3 reads CASSQESARIPSYNEQFF. In DNA form, the CDR3 reads TGTGCCAGCAGCCAAGAATCTGCCCGAATCCCCTCCTACAATGAGCAGTTCTTC.

V usage is TRBV4-3 and J usage is TRBJ1-5; the match to TRBD1 covers 8 bases. V shed 3 bases, J shed 3 bases, and the junction held 13 bases outside the gene matches. Germline V gene data show CDR1 as LGHNA and CDR2 as YSLEER. The CDR3 has 18 residues. This CDR3 is CASSQIIRGQALNQPQHF. The CDR3 nucleotides read TGCGCCAGCAGCCAGATTATTAGGGGACAGGCCCTCAATCAGCCCCAGCATTTT.